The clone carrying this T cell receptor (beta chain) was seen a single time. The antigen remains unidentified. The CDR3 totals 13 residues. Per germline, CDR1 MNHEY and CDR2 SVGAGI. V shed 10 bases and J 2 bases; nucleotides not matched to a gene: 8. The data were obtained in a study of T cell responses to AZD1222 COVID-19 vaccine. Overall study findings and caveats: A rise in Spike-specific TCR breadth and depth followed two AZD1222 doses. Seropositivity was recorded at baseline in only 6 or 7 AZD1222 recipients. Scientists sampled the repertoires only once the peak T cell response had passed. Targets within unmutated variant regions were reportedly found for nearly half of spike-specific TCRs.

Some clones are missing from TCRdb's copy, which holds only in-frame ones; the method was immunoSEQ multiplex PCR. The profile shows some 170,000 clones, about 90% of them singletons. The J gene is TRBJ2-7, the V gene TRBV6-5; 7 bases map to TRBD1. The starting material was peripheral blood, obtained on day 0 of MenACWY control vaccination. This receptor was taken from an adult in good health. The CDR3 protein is CATNRGSPYEQYF. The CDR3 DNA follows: TGTGCCACCAACAGGGGTAGCCCCTACGAGCAGTACTTC.